The present T cell receptor beta chain was sequenced within a study of T cell responses to AZD1222 COVID-19 vaccine (dated by TCRdb to the early 2020s). Background for the entire study: TCR sequencing covered roughly 230 trial participants: 207 given two doses of AZD1222 and approximately 25 given two doses of MenACWY control vaccine. Trial participants were enrolled by age into 18-55, 56-69 and 70-plus year subgroups, with roughly 160, 29 and 62 TCR-sequenced participants respectively.

Remarks on this clone: There is no known antigen for this receptor. Qualities for individual bases were not recorded, and no much larger clone is one base off.

From a lookup of the germline V gene, CDR1 and CDR2 are MGHRA and YSYEKL. The CDR3 holds 16 amino acids from the cysteine to the phenylalanine. Just CDR3 DNA is preserved here, 48 bases in frame from base 1. V and J lose 1 base and 7 bases, and a span of 19 bases separates them. The full study reports these points: Conclusions about previously exposed vaccinees are limited because only five to seven AZD1222 recipients were SARS-CoV-2 seropositive at baseline. CD4 TCRs associated with the vaccine covered the entire spike protein, and the dominant responses were in regions 160-218 and 743-854. Most participants were white British and females outnumbered males, and the authors suggested that clonal diversity may have been underestimated. After two AZD1222 doses, both the breadth and the depth of spike-specific TCRs were significantly higher than at day 0 and than in MenACWY recipients. No day 14 peak-response samples were available, so repertoires were characterized only after the peak T cell response. The 56-69-year group was small, and its depth increase did not reach significance, likely because of low power. Epitopes outside the regions mutated in the B.1.351 and B.1.1.7 variants were reportedly recognized by nearly half of the unique spike-specific TCRs.

The CDR3 regions of human TCRbeta chains were subjected to immunosequencing. Processing in the source paper ran as follows. TCRs in the repertoires were matched against a reference library of SARS-CoV-2-specific TCRs that had been generated with the MIRA antigen-specificity platform. Breadth was defined as the fraction of unique TCRs that were SARS-CoV-2-associated, and depth was defined as the fraction of total T cells that were SARS-CoV-2-associated. Using the MIRA data, every spike-specific TCR was mapped to the spike region that the TCR reacted to and assigned to either a CD4 or a CD8 class. Log10-transformed breadth and depth values were compared by one-way ANOVA with Sidak's multiple comparisons tests. This is the immuneACCESS table as TCRdb keeps it, with only in-frame sequences that have V and J called. A part of the clones is gone; compared with another copy, unresolved V genes explain less than half, and the rest is unexplained. The V and J calls and clone size were taken over from that table, and D and trimming were inferred from the DNA. The sample includes more than 120,000 clones, with roughly 90% observed a single time. The ten top clones hold roughly 1.5% of the sample.

The time point label, read with the paper, signifies: about 28 days (+/-7) after the second vaccine dose. AZD1222 recipients whose second dose came at about 4 weeks and those whose second dose came at about 12 weeks were combined into one group, since spike-specific TCR depth and breadth did not differ between the two schedules. Vaccinee samples were obtained from the UK trials COV001 and COV002, which included a single-blind randomized controlled phase 2/3 trial of AZD1222 (ChAdOx1 nCoV-19) in healthy adults. For TCRbeta chain sequencing, PBMC samples were collected from trial participants at day 0 and at day 28 after the second dose.

This TCR was recovered from an adult who received the AZD1222 COVID-19 vaccine. This chain is built from TRBV4-1 and TRBJ1-2; TRBD1 is perhaps the D gene, given 5 matching bases. The sample here was peripheral blood, taken 28 days after the second AZD1222 dose. The CDR3 reads as follows: CASSQGGSGTLVGYTF. Here is the DNA: TGCGCCAGCAGCCAAGGGGGATCCGGGACTTTGGTTGGCTACACCTTC.